This T cell receptor (beta chain) is drawn from a study of blood T cell repertoires in COVID-19. The assay was immunoSEQ multiplex PCR, and TCRdb's table has in-frame clones only and misses some. The table has about 250,000 clones, 85% to 90% seen once. The CDR3 contains 13 residues. The germline V and J ends were trimmed by 5 bases and 9 bases, with 14 bases remaining between them. Per the germline V gene, CDR1 is SGHNT and CDR2 is YENEEA. Clinical history as reported by participants underpinned cohort assignment. This receptor was taken from a woman under 30 who had recovered from COVID-19. The rearrangement links TRBV11-3 to TRBJ2-1, with D possibly TRBD1 on 6 matching bases. The sequenced material came from PBMCs or T cells enriched from blood (not recorded which). CDR3 in DNA: TGTGCCAGCAGCCGAACTCTAGGGGGTGAGCAGTTCTTC. This sequence encodes CASSRTLGGEQFF.